This entry is about one T cell receptor (beta chain). Assay: immunoSEQ multiplex PCR; the TCRdb copy retains only in-frame clones and omits some. The profile shows some 220,000 clones, roughly 80% of them singletons. CDR3 size: 12 residues. The V and J ends lost 4 bases and 6 bases respectively, with 11 bases between them. CDR1 is SGHTS, CDR2 YDEGEE, per germline. The data were obtained in a study of blood T cell repertoires in COVID-19. As for the study in general: COVID-19 samples from acute and convalescent phases originated in the United States, Italy and Spain.

The sequencing sample was made of peripheral blood. The rearrangement links TRBV5-8 to TRBJ2-7; TRBD1 is a possible D gene (5 bases). The sequence derives from an elderly woman with active or convalescent COVID-19. CDR3 bases: TGTGCCAGCAGCCCCCTAGGGGCCGAGCAGTACTTC. It is translated as CASSPLGAEQYF.